These 18 T cell receptor beta chains came from one sample sequenced in a study of identical twins. MiXCR was run by TCRdb on the 5' RACE reads, yielding one entry per CDR3 protein. In the table there are approximately 700,000 distinct CDR3 sequences, less than 7% of which are singletons. Sequenced input: naive T cells sorted from blood. The receptor set was obtained from a man in his late teens or twenties in good health.

This clonotype was seen at least ten times. The rearrangement uses TRBV6-1 and TRBJ1-1; 10 bases map to TRBD1. V shed 6 bases, J shed 4 bases, and the junction held 5 bases outside the gene matches. Germline V gives CDR1 MNHNS, CDR2 SASEGT. CDR3 length equals 14 residues. This chain's CDR3 is CASRPWDRGTEAFF. Written as DNA, the CDR3 is TGTGCCAGCAGACCCTGGGACAGGGGCACTGAAGCTTTCTTT.

In this sample, this clonotype turned up many times. V and J are TRBV6-1 and TRBJ2-1, with D possibly TRBD2 on 6 matching bases. Trimming removed 6 bases from V and 6 bases from J, with 15 bases in between. CDR1 is MNHNS and CDR2 is SASEGT in the germline V gene. The CDR3 length is 14 residues. CDR3 residues: CASRRLAESNEQFF. The CDR3 DNA follows: TGTGCCAGCAGGAGATTAGCGGAATCCAATGAGCAGTTCTTC.

Ten or more counts support this clonotype. V and J are TRBV12-3 or TRBV12-4 and TRBJ1-1; D call uncertain. The CDR3 is made up of 12 amino acids. With 5 bases removed from V and 8 bases from J, the gap between germline ends came to 12 bases. CDR3 region: CASSPRRVEAFF. Here the CDR3 DNA reads TGTGCCAGCAGTCCCCGCCGGGTGGAAGCTTTCTTT.

This clonotype was observed a few times. The genes are TRBV7-2 and TRBJ2-7; TRBD1 aligns across 10 bases. The V and J ends lost 5 bases and 3 bases, in that order; junction bases with no gene match: 7. The germline V gene encodes CDR1 SGHTA and CDR2 FQGNSA. The CDR3 totals 15 residues. The CDR3 region is CASSTRQGAIYEQYF. CDR3 in DNA: TGTGCCAGCAGCACAAGACAGGGGGCGATCTACGAGCAGTACTTC.

The V and J genes are TRBV29-1 and TRBJ2-7; D might be TRBD2 (6 bases). Germline V lookup: CDR1 SQVTM, CDR2 ANQGSEA. CDR3 size: 15 residues. V gave up 2 bases and J gave up 0 bases, with 14 bases separating them. The CDR3 loop is CSVETRGGFSYEQYF. DNA of the CDR3: TGCAGCGTTGAAACGAGAGGAGGGTTCTCCTACGAGCAGTACTTC.

This clonotype appeared a few times. The chain couples TRBV9 to TRBJ1-6; maybe TRBD1 (5 bases). V was clipped by 0 bases and J by 12 bases, with 7 bases between them. This CDR3 comprises 12 residues. Per the germline V gene, CDR1 is SGDLS and CDR2 is YYNGEE. For the CDR3, the DNA is TGTGCCAGCAGCGTAGAGGGGCGACCCCTCCACTTT. It yields the protein CASSVEGRPLHF.

This clonotype came up many times. The rearrangement links TRBV12-3 or TRBV12-4 to TRBJ2-5, with D possibly matching TRBD2 (6 bases). Trimming left V 5 bases short and J 5 bases short, with 12 bases between. The length of the CDR3 is 13 residues. CDR3 protein: CASSAGAGETQYF. In DNA, the CDR3 is TGTGCCAGCAGTGCAGGCGCGGGGGAGACCCAGTACTTC.

This clonotype has ten or more counts. V gene TRBV6-5 combines with J gene TRBJ1-5, with 8 bases fitting TRBD1. Germline CDR1 MNHEY, CDR2 SVGAGI. Trimming removed 4 bases from V and 0 bases from J; junction bases left unmatched: 2. The CDR3 spans 15 residues. The CDR3 region is CASSSGQGSNQPQHF. Written as DNA, the CDR3 is TGTGCCAGCAGTTCCGGACAGGGTAGCAATCAGCCCCAGCATTTT.

The CDR3 DNA is TGTGCCAGCAGCCAATTGGGACGGCCCGGGGAGCTGTTTTTT. Amino acids: CASSQLGRPGELFF. V and J are TRBV3-1 and TRBJ2-2; the D gene could be TRBD1 or TRBD2 (5 bases each). Trimming stripped 2 bases from V and 6 bases from J, with 10 bases between. CDR1 and CDR2 (germline): LGHDT, YNNKEL (reference sequence). This CDR3 comprises 14 residues.

The chain couples TRBV7-2 to TRBJ1-4, with D unclear. The CDR3 is made up of 15 amino acids. Germline CDR1 SGHTA, CDR2 FQGNSA. Trimming removed 4 bases at V and 6 bases at J, with 15 bases between. CDR3 in amino acids: CASSYVESAHEKLFF. CDR3 DNA sequence: TGTGCCAGCAGCTATGTCGAGTCGGCCCATGAAAAACTGTTTTTT.

This chain's CDR3 is CASSSGCTDTQYF. For the CDR3, the DNA is TGTGCCAGCTCAAGCGGGTGTACAGATACGCAGTATTTT. The chain employs TRBV9 and TRBJ2-3; tentatively, D is TRBD2 (6 bases). This CDR3 spans 13 amino acids. V was trimmed by 7 bases and J by 3 bases, leaving 12 bases between them. Germline-derived CDR1 and CDR2 are SGDLS and YYNGEE. Using reference TRBV9 and TRBJ2-3 for the parts outside the CDR3, the full variable domain is DSGVTQTPKHLITATGQRVTLRCSPRSGDLSVYWYQQSLDQGLQFLIQYYNGEERAKGNILERFSAQQFPDLHSELNLSSLELGDSALYFCASSSGCTDTQYFGPGTRLTVL.

This clonotype was detected a few times. V usage is TRBV7-8 and J usage is TRBJ2-3; 7 bases agree with TRBD2. This CDR3 has 14 amino acids. The germline V gene has CDR1 SGHVS and CDR2 FQNEAQ. Trimming cost V 5 bases and J 4 bases; bases outside gene matches: 6. The CDR3 region has the DNA TGTGCCAGCAGCCTGGGACTATGGGCAGATACGCAGTATTTT. Translating it yields CASSLGLWADTQYF.

This clonotype was found many times. This chain links TRBV28 with TRBJ2-7, with no clear D. This CDR3 is built from 14 residues. Trimming shortened V by 2 bases and J by 4 bases, and 12 bases separated the two germline ends. Germline V lookup: CDR1 MDHEN, CDR2 SYDVKM. The CDR3: CASSLVALQYEQYF. The CDR3 coding sequence is TGTGCCAGCAGTTTAGTGGCTCTGCAGTACGAGCAGTACTTC.

This chain links TRBV5-1 with TRBJ2-2; D not resolved. The CDR3 is made up of 14 amino acids. V gave up 4 bases and J gave up 5 bases, with 12 bases separating them. CDR1 is SGHRS, CDR2 YFSETQ, per germline. In DNA form, the CDR3 reads TGCGCCAGCAGCCCAAGACCTGAAACCGGGGAGCTGTTTTTT. This gives the protein CASSPRPETGELFF.

This clonotype was seen repeatedly, ten times or more. The rearrangement uses TRBV6-1 and TRBJ2-5; 8 bases are shared with TRBD1. The V gene's germline CDR1 is MNHNS and CDR2 SASEGT. The CDR3 has 14 amino acids. V dropped 6 bases and J dropped 1; count of bases not matched to a gene: 4. CDR3: CASSRGTGQETQYF. Written as DNA, the CDR3 is TGTGCCAGCAGCCGGGGGACAGGCCAAGAGACCCAGTACTTC.

This clonotype was counted at least ten times. This rearrangement joins TRBV12-3 or TRBV12-4 to TRBJ2-5; 9 bases align to TRBD2. Losses at the gene ends were 5 bases for V and 3 bases for J; bases not matched to a gene: 10. This CDR3 is 16 amino acids long. In DNA form, the CDR3 reads TGTGCCAGCAGTAAGACTAGCGGAAGTCCAAAAGAGACCCAGTACTTC. As protein: CASSKTSGSPKETQYF.

This clonotype has ten or more counts. V usage is TRBV20-1 and J usage is TRBJ1-2; D uncertain. V lost 3 bases to trimming and J lost 4 bases, with 15 bases between them. Per the germline V gene, CDR1 is DFQATT and CDR2 is SNEGSKA (reference sequence). This CDR3 has 14 residues. The CDR3 nucleotides are TGCAGTGCTAGTCTCTTAGGGCAGCTCTATGGCTACACCTTC. Its translation: CSASLLGQLYGYTF.

This chain links TRBV3-1 with TRBJ2-1, with 10 nucleotides matching TRBD2. Germline V lookup: CDR1 LGHDT, CDR2 YNNKEL (reference sequence). Trimming cost V 4 bases and J 15 bases; bases outside gene matches: 9. The CDR3 is 13 residues long. As DNA, the CDR3 is TGTGCCAGCAGCCCGGGACTAGCGATAGTCGGGTTCTTC. The encoded protein is CASSPGLAIVGFF.